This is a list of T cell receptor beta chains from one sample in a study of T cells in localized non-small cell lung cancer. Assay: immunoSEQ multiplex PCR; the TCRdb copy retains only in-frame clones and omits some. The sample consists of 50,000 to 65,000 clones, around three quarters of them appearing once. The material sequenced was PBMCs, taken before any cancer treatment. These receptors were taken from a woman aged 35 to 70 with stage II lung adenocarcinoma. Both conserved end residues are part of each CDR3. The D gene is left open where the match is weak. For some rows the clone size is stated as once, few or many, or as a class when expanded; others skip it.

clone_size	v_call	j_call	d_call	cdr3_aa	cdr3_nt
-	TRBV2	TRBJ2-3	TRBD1	CARTGVEDTQYF	TGTGCCAGGACAGGGGTGGAAGATACGCAGTATTTT
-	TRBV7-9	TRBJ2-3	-	CASSPTGTLSTDTQYF	TGTGCCAGCAGCCCTACAGGGACCCTTAGCACAGATACGCAGTATTTT
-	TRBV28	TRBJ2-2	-	CASSLPPGGELFF	TGTGCCAGCAGTTTGCCCCCCGGTGGGGAGCTGTTTTTT
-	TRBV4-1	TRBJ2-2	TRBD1	CASSQVAQGANTGELFF	TGCGCCAGCAGCCAAGTGGCCCAGGGGGCAAACACCGGGGAGCTGTTTTTT
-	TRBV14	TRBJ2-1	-	CASSQEGEYNEQFF	TGTGCCAGCAGCCAAGAGGGAGAGTACAATGAGCAGTTCTTC
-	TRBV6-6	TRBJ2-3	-	CASSYHPSTDTQYF	TGTGCCAGCAGTTACCACCCTAGCACAGATACGCAGTATTTT
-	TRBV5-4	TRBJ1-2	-	CASSLELNYGYTF	TGTGCCAGCAGCTTGGAGCTGAACTATGGCTACACCTTC
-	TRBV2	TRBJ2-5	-	CASTVTGSSTQYF	TGTGCCAGTACAGTAACGGGGTCGTCGACCCAGTACTTC
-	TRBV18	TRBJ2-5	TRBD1	CASSRTGAQETQYF	TGTGCCAGCTCCCGGACAGGGGCACAAGAGACCCAGTACTTC
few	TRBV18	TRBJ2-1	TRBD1	CASSPRRTGGYNEQFF	TGTGCCAGCTCACCACGCCGGACAGGGGGGTACAATGAGCAGTTCTTC
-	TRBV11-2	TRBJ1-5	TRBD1	CASSLDRDQPQHF	TGTGCCAGCAGCCTGGACAGGGATCAGCCCCAGCATTTT
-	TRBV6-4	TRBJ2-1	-	CASRKDSLPYNEQFF	TGTGCCAGCAGAAAAGACAGTTTACCCTACAATGAGCAGTTCTTC
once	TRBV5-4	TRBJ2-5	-	CASSFIERETQYF	TGTGCCAGCAGCTTCATAGAGAGAGAGACCCAGTACTTC
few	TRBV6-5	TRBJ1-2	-	CASSLDANYGYTF	TGTGCCAGCAGTTTAGACGCCAACTATGGCTACACCTTC
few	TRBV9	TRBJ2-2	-	CASSAPTGIGELFF	TGTGCCAGCAGCGCCCCGACAGGCATCGGGGAGCTGTTTTTT
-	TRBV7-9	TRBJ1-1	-	CASSPRGEGMNTEAFF	TGTGCCAGCAGCCCCCGAGGGGAGGGGATGAACACTGAAGCTTTCTTT
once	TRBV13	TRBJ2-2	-	CASSLMVVPGELFF	TGTGCCAGCAGCTTAATGGTAGTCCCCGGGGAGCTGTTTTTT
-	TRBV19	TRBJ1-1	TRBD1	CASSIGQGGTEAFF	TGTGCCAGTAGTATAGGACAGGGTGGCACTGAAGCTTTCTTT
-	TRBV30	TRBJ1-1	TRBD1	CAFLSGTGSTEAFF	TGTGCTTTTCTGTCCGGGACAGGGTCCACTGAAGCTTTCTTT
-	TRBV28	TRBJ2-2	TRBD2	CASSFAIFRLAGNTGELFF	TGTGCCAGCAGTTTCGCCATATTCCGACTAGCGGGGAACACCGGGGAGCTGTTTTTT
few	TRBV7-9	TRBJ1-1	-	CATVGRETEAFF	TGTGCCACCGTAGGCAGGGAAACTGAAGCTTTCTTT
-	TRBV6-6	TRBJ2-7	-	CASSYGGTSSYEQYF	TGTGCCAGCAGTTACGGGGGCACCTCCTCCTACGAGCAGTACTTC
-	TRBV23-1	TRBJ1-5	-	CASSQTPGPGSNQPQHF	TGCGCCAGCAGTCAAACCCCGGGACCCGGAAGCAATCAGCCCCAGCATTTT
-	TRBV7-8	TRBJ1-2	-	CASSPGGGNYGYTF	TGTGCCAGCAGCCCTGGTGGGGGTAACTATGGCTACACCTTC
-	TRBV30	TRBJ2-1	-	CAWSLRGAAYNEQFF	TGTGCCTGGAGTCTCCGGGGGGCGGCCTACAATGAGCAGTTCTTC
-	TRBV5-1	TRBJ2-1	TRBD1	CASFRAGGLNEQFF	TGCGCGTCCTTTAGGGCAGGGGGTTTGAATGAGCAGTTCTTC
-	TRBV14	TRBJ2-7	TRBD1	CASNQDRPDYEQYF	TGTGCCAGCAACCAGGACAGGCCTGACTACGAGCAGTACTTC
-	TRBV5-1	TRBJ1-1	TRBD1	CASSLGDRPTEAFF	TGCGCCAGCAGCTTGGGGGACAGGCCCACTGAAGCTTTCTTT
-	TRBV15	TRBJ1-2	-	CATSRAPNLLAGDGYTF	TGTGCCACCAGCAGAGCCCCGAACTTATTGGCGGGGGATGGCTACACCTTC
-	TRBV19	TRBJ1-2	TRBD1	CASRTGGAYGYTF	TGTGCCAGCAGGACAGGGGGCGCCTATGGCTACACCTTC
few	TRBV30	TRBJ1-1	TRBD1	CAWSPGGFAEAFF	TGTGCCTGGAGCCCAGGGGGCTTTGCTGAAGCTTTCTTT
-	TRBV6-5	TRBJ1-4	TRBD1	CASSYDRGREKLFF	TGTGCCAGCAGCTATGACAGGGGACGTGAAAAACTGTTTTTT
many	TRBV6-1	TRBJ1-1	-	CASSEPDNSYTEAFF	TGTGCCAGCAGTGAACCCGACAATTCCTACACTGAAGCTTTCTTT
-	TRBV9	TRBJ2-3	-	CASSPGAEMSGYTQYF	TGTGCCAGCAGCCCTGGGGCGGAAATGAGTGGATATACGCAGTATTTT
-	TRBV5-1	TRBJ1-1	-	CASSLEGWDTEAFF	TGCGCCAGCAGCTTGGAAGGGTGGGACACTGAAGCTTTCTTT
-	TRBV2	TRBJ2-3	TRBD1	CASRGTGGLTDTQYF	TGTGCCAGCAGGGGGACAGGGGGCCTGACAGATACGCAGTATTTT
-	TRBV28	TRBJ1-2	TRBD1	CASSLDADTGDYTF	TGTGCCAGCAGTTTGGACGCCGATACAGGGGACTACACCTTC
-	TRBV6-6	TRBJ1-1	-	CASSLGHTEAFF	TGTGCCAGCAGTTTGGGTCACACTGAAGCTTTCTTT
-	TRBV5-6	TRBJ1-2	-	CASSNKGSQNRYGYTF	TGTGCCAGCAGCAACAAGGGTAGCCAGAACCGTTATGGCTACACCTTC
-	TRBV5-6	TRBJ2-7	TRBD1	CASSFSTGQGYEQYF	TGTGCCAGCAGCTTCAGTACGGGACAGGGCTACGAGCAGTACTTC
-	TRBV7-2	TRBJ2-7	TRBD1	CASSFRPPPQGLAYEQYF	TGTGCCAGCAGCTTCCGCCCCCCCCCACAGGGGTTGGCCTACGAGCAGTACTTC
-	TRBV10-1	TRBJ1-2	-	CASSPSQNYGYTF	TGCGCCAGCAGCCCGTCACAGAACTATGGCTACACCTTC
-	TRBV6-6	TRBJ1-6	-	CASELGQSSYNSPLHF	TGTGCCAGCGAGCTCGGACAGAGCTCCTATAATTCACCCCTCCACTTT
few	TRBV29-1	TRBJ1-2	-	CSVVGPENDGYTF	TGCAGCGTTGTGGGTCCGGAGAATGATGGCTACACCTTC
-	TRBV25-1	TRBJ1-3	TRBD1	CASSESGQTRSGNTIYF	TGTGCCAGCAGTGAGTCGGGACAGACCCGCTCTGGAAACACCATATATTTT